The next 11 T cell receptor beta chains were all read from a single sample in a study of cytomegalovirus exposure and HLA in healthy donors. PCR amplification relied on 60 Vbeta primers (plus 13 Jbeta primers). TCRdb keeps only in-frame clones here, not all; method: immunoSEQ multiplex PCR. The repertoire holds around 30,000 clones, about three fifths seen once, with about a fifth in the top ten. Sequencing input: PBMCs. The origin of the receptors is a man aged 50 to 59 in good health and CMV-seropositive.

In its sample, this clone was seen a few times. The genes are TRBV7-9 and TRBJ1-1, with 8 bases aligning to TRBD1. Germline V gene data show CDR1 as SEHNR and CDR2 as FQNEAQ (reference sequence). The trim removed 2 bases at V and 6 bases at J, leaving 5 bases unmatched. The CDR3 totals 14 residues. CDR3 in DNA: TGTGCCAGCAGCTTACCAGGGGGCGATGCTGAAGCTTTCTTT. Translated: CASSLPGGDAEAFF.

The V gene is TRBV5-6, the J gene TRBJ2-1, with TRBD1 matching 7 bases. J lost 0 bases, V lost 3 bases, and 6 bases had no gene match. Germline V gene lookup returns CDR1 SGHDT and CDR2 YYEEEE. This CDR3 region has 16 residues. The CDR3 loop is CASSWVGQSSYNEQFF. In nucleotides, the CDR3 is TGTGCCAGCAGCTGGGTGGGACAGAGCTCCTACAATGAGCAGTTCTTC.

This clone turned up a few times. The rearrangement uses TRBV27 and TRBJ1-1; 7 bases fit TRBD1. Germline CDR1 is MNHEY and CDR2 is SMNVEV (reference sequence). This CDR3 spans 13 amino acids. After removal of 6 bases from V and 1 base from J, the junction contained 2 bases not matched to a gene. The CDR3 is CASRQGRNTEAFF. The CDR3 nucleotides read TGTGCCAGCAGACAGGGGCGGAACACTGAAGCTTTCTTT.

The CDR3 DNA reads as TGTGCCATCAGTGAAGGGAGCAGGGGGAATCAGCCCCAGCATTTT. As protein: CAISEGSRGNQPQHF. The chain joins TRBV10-3 to TRBJ1-5; TRBD1 matches 7 bases. Germline assignment: CDR1 ENHRY and CDR2 SYGVKD. The CDR3 extends over 15 amino acids. The J segment lost 4 bases and the V segment lost 3 bases, leaving 6 bases of the junction unmatched.

The J gene is TRBJ2-1, the V gene TRBV5-1, with 13 bases aligning to TRBD2. V was pared by 4 bases and J by 4 bases, with 11 bases of the junction left unmatched. The CDR3 length is 18 residues. Germline CDR1 SGHRS, CDR2 YFSETQ. The CDR3, as DNA: TGCGCCAGCAGCGTCGGACTAGCGGGAGTAGGGTGGTACAATGAGCAGTTCTTC. Translated, it gives CASSVGLAGVGWYNEQFF.

The rearrangement links TRBV2 to TRBJ2-3; the match to TRBD2 covers 12 bases. CDR3 length: 14 amino acids. V shed 6 bases, J shed 6 bases, and the junction held 4 bases outside the gene matches. Germline V lookup: CDR1 SNHLY, CDR2 FYNNEI. The CDR3 sequence: CASRGGTSGDTQYF. CDR3 nucleotides: TGTGCCAGCAGAGGGGGGACTAGCGGGGATACGCAGTATTTT.

The V gene is TRBV6-4, the J gene TRBJ2-7, with D possibly TRBD1 on 5 matching bases. The V gene lost 8 bases and the J gene lost 2 bases, with 13 bases spanning the gap. The CDR3 length is 13 residues. Germline V CDR1 and CDR2: MRHNA, SNTAGT. The CDR3 protein is CASWEQVTYEQYF. CDR3 nucleotide sequence: TGTGCCAGCTGGGAACAGGTAACCTACGAGCAGTACTTC.

V and J are TRBV5-4 and TRBJ2-5; TRBD1 aligns across 9 bases. V was pared by 0 bases and J by 7 bases, with 4 bases of the junction left unmatched. Germline lookup yields CDR1 SGHNT and CDR2 YYREEE (reference sequence). The CDR3 totals 14 residues. The CDR3 sequence: CASSLGQGEGTQYF. CDR3 DNA sequence: TGTGCCAGCAGCTTGGGACAGGGGGAAGGGACCCAGTACTTC.

This clone was seen a few times. The V and J genes are TRBV5-6 and TRBJ1-2, with 7 bases fitting TRBD1. CDR3 length: 14 amino acids. V lost 2 bases to trimming and J lost 4 bases; unmatched junction nucleotides: 5. Germline lookup yields CDR1 SGHDT and CDR2 YYEEEE. CDR3 loop: CASSFGQERYGYTF. CDR3 nucleotide sequence: TGTGCCAGCAGCTTTGGACAGGAACGCTATGGCTACACCTTC. The whole variable domain, remainder taken from reference TRBV5-6 and TRBJ1-2, is DAGVTQSPTHLIKTRGQQVTLRCSPKSGHDTVSWYQQALGQGPQFIFQYYEEEERQRGNFPDRFSGHQFPNYSSELNVNALLLGDSALYLCASSFGQERYGYTFGSGTRLTVV.

The V call is TRBV10-3, the J call TRBJ1-1, with TRBD1 as a possible D gene (5 bases). The germline V gene has CDR1 ENHRY and CDR2 SYGVKD. V lost 6 bases and J lost 4, with 18 bases in between. CDR3 length equals 15 residues. CDR3 in amino acids: CAIRGGAGVGTEAFF. The CDR3 DNA is TGTGCCATCAGGGGAGGGGCAGGTGTCGGCACTGAAGCTTTCTTT.

The rearrangement uses TRBV7-3 and TRBJ2-5; no reliable D call. Germline-derived CDR1 and CDR2 are SGHTA and FQGTGA. Trimming shortened V by 3 bases and J by 6 bases, and 14 bases separated the two germline ends. The CDR3 loop spans 14 amino acids. The CDR3 loop is CASSLSPGSKTQYF. The DNA for the CDR3 is TGTGCCAGCAGCTTGTCGCCGGGTTCGAAGACCCAGTACTTC.